The T cell receptor (beta chain) under discussion was sequenced for a study of CD8+ T cells in alopecia areata. A FACSAria was used to sort CD4+ and CD8+ T cells. These cells came from PBMCs. Study outcomes and limitations: The study found higher clonality in lesional than normal scalp, especially in alopecia totalis/universalis.

This clone has at least ten counts. Antigen: not known. Germline loops: CDR1 SGHKS, CDR2 YYEKEE (reference sequence). Deletions cut 4 bases from V and 8 bases from J, with 30 bases between. This CDR3 has 18 residues. cDNA serving as the sequencing template came from extracted, reverse transcribed RNA. The data were produced by immunoSEQ multiplex PCR, yet TCRdb's version contains in-frame clones alone and is incomplete. Of around 100,000 clones in the sample, 41% were seen once. The receptor was derived from a human donor with alopecia areata. The chain employs TRBV5-5 and TRBJ1-1; D may be TRBD1 (5 bases). The sequencing input was CD4+ T cells sorted from blood. This CDR3 is CASSRGGAFGLQESEAFF. CDR3 nucleotide sequence: TGTGCCAGCAGCCGGGGCGGGGCTTTCGGTCTCCAAGAATCCGAAGCTTTCTTT.